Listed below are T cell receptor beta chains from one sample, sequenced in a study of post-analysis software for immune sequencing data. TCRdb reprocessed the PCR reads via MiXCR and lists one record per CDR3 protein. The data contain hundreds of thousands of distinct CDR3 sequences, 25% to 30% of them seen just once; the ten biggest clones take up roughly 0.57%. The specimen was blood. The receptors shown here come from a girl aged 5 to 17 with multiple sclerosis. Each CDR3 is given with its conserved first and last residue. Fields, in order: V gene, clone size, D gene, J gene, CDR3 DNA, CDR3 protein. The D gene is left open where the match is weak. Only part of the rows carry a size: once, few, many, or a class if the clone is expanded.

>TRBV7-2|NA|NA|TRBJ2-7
TGTGCCAGCAGCTTCGATTGGACCCCTAGGGAGCAGTACTTC
CASSFDWTPREQYF
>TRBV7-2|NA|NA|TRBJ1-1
TGTGCCAGCAGCCCTAGACAGTTGAACACTGAAGCTTTCTTT
CASSPRQLNTEAFF
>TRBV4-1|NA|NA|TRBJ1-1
TGCGCCAGCAGCCAGGGTTACAGGGACTCTGAAGCTTTCTTT
CASSQGYRDSEAFF
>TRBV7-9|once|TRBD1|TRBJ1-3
TGTGCCAGCAGCTTGGGGATGGACAGGCCAAACACCATATATTTT
CASSLGMDRPNTIYF
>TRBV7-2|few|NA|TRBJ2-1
TGTGCCAGCAGGGCAGGGGACACTTACAATGAGCAGTTTTTC
CASRAGDTYNEQFF
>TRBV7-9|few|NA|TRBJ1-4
TGTGCCAGCAGCTTAAAGGAAAAACTGTTTTTT
CASSLKEKLFF
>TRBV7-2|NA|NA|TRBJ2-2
TGTGCCAGCAGCCCCCGCCCCGGGGAGCTGTTTTTT
CASSPRPGELFF
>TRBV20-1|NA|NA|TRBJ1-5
TGCAGTGCTAGGGCCTCCGGACCCGATCAGCCCCAGCATTTT
CSARASGPDQPQHF
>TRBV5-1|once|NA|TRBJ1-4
TGCGCCAGCAGCTTGGAAGGGTTCGGTGAAAAACTGTTTTTT
CASSLEGFGEKLFF
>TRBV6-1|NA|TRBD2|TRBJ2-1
TGTGCCAGCACGCCCCGCGGCGGGAGGAATGAGCAGTTCTTC
CASTPRGGRNEQFF
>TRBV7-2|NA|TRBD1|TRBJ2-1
TGTGCCAGCAGCGGCGGACAGGGCCCCTACAATGAGCAGTTCTTC
CASSGGQGPYNEQFF
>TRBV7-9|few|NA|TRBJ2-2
TGTGCCAGCAGCTTAAGGACAGAGACGACCGGGGAGCTGTTTTTT
CASSLRTETTGELFF
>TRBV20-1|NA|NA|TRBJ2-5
TGCAGTGCTAGAGTTGGGACGCGGACCCAGTACTTC
CSARVGTRTQYF
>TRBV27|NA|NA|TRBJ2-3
TGTGCCAGCAGTTCCCCGACAACTAGCACAGATGCGCAGTATTTT
CASSSPTTSTDAQYF
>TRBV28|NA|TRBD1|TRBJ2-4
TGTGCCAGCAGCGGTAGCGGACAGGGGGCAAACATTCAGTACTTC
CASSGSGQGANIQYF
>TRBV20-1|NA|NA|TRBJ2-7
TGCAGTGCTAGGGCCCTAAGGGGCAACGAGCAGTACTTC
CSARALRGNEQYF
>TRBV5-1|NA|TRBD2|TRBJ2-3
TGCGCCAGCGATGCTAGCGGAGGCACAGATACGCAGTATTTT
CASDASGGTDTQYF
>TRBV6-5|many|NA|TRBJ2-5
TGTGCCAGCAGTAACCTCGGGTTAGGCCCCCCCGGAGAGACCCAGTACTTC
CASSNLGLGPPGETQYF
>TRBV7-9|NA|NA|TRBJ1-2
TGTGCCAGCAGCTACACCGACAGGCCCGTCGGGGGCTACACCTTC
CASSYTDRPVGGYTF
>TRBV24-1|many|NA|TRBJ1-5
TGTGCCACCAGTGATTCTCGATCTGACCCGATCAATCAGCCCCAGCATTTT
CATSDSRSDPINQPQHF
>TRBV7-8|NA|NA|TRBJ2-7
TGTGCCAGCAGCTCCCGGGACACCGGCCACGAGCAGTACTTC
CASSSRDTGHEQYF
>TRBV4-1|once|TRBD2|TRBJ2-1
TGCGCCAGCAGCCAAGACGGGGGGAGCGGGAGTGAGCAGTTCTTC
CASSQDGGSGSEQFF
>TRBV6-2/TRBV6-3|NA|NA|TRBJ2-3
TGTGCCAGCAGTTACCCGAGGGCCCACACAGATACGCAGTATTTT
CASSYPRAHTDTQYF
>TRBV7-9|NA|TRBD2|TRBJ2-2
TGTGCCAGCAGCGGCCGACTAGCTCAAGCCGGGGAGCTGTTTTTT
CASSGRLAQAGELFF